This TCR beta chain was captured in a study of cytomegalovirus exposure and HLA in healthy donors. Whole-study findings and limits: According to the study, 150 to 200 TCR beta chains were cytomegalovirus-associated. Confirmation in vitro established that a few CMV-associated chains were specific for CMV antigens. According to reports, the classifier identified cytomegalovirus status with high specificity and sensitivity.

Points on this clone: Its antigen remains unidentified.

The CDR3 extends over 16 amino acids. Trimming pared 2 bases from V and 8 bases from J, leaving 19 bases between. CDR1 MNHNS and CDR2 SASEGT come from the germline V gene. Sequencing was performed with immunoSEQ multiplex PCR; in TCRdb, only in-frame clones are kept and a portion is missing. The table records fewer than 250,000 clones, roughly 87% of them present only once. The sample comprised PBMCs. The chain combines TRBV6-1 with TRBJ2-1, with D maybe TRBD1 (6 bases). This receptor was identified in a woman aged 18-29 years in good health and CMV-seropositive. The CDR3 nucleotides read TGTGCCAGCAGTGAAACGGACTGGTACAGGGTCTATGAGCAGTTCTTC. This encodes CASSETDWYRVYEQFF.